The T cell receptor beta chain under discussion was sequenced for a study of blood T cell repertoires in COVID-19. The overall study: Nucleic acid was either cDNA or gDNA, and it came from T cells, B-cell-depleted T cells, or PBMCs.

The method was immunoSEQ multiplex PCR; TCRdb's version includes in-frame clones alone and lacks a portion of them. The sample records some 460,000 clones, around 87% being singletons. The CDR3 runs 15 residues. The ends were cut back, 3 bases at V and 1 base at J, with 13 bases in the middle. Germline V gives CDR1 DFQATT, CDR2 SNEGSKA (reference sequence). This clone has a single count. This receptor was taken from a young woman who had recovered from COVID-19. Sequences were obtained from PBMCs or T cells enriched from blood (not recorded which). V usage is TRBV20-1 and J usage is TRBJ1-5, with D possibly matching TRBD1 (5 bases). The CDR3 DNA follows: TGCAGTGCTAGTGGTCAGGGAGGAAGCAATCAGCCCCAGCATTTT. Translated, it gives CSASGQGGSNQPQHF.